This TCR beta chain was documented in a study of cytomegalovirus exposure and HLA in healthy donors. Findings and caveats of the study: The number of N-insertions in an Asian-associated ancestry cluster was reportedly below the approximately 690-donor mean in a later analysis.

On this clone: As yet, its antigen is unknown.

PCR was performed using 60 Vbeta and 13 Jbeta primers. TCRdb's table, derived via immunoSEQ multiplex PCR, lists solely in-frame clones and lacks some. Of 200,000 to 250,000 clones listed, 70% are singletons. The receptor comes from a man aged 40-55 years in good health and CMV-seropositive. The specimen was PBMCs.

CDR3 DNA: TGTGCCAGCACGGCTCCGACAGGGGGAAGGGCTGAAGCTTTCTTT. Amino acids: CASTAPTGGRAEAFF. The V call is TRBV6-6, the J call TRBJ1-1, with 9 bases lining up with TRBD1. The J segment lost 6 bases and the V segment lost 7 bases, leaving 12 bases of the junction unmatched. The CDR3 runs 15 residues. In germline, CDR1 is MNHNY, CDR2 SVGAGI (reference sequence).